This paragraph reports one TCR beta chain. Its antigen is unknown. The data derive from a study of cytomegalovirus exposure and HLA in healthy donors. Study results and caveats: Researchers had no immune exposure information except CMV serostatus available.

The germline V gene encodes CDR1 SGHVS and CDR2 FQNEAQ. CDR3 size: 15 residues. V was clipped by 6 bases and J by 3 bases; unmatched bases: 10. PCR primers comprised 60 Vbeta and 13 Jbeta primers. Generated by immunoSEQ multiplex PCR, the TCRdb table keeps only in-frame clones and is missing some. The table has about 80,000 clones, approximately 66% seen once; the top ten hold 4% to 5.5%. The specimen was PBMCs. The chain combines TRBV7-8 with TRBJ1-1; TRBD1 agrees at 7 bases. The TCR comes from a male donor in good health and CMV-seropositive. In DNA form, the CDR3 reads TGTGCCAGCAGTTTAAACAGGGGAGGAGACACTGAAGCTTTCTTT. Residues: CASSLNRGGDTEAFF.